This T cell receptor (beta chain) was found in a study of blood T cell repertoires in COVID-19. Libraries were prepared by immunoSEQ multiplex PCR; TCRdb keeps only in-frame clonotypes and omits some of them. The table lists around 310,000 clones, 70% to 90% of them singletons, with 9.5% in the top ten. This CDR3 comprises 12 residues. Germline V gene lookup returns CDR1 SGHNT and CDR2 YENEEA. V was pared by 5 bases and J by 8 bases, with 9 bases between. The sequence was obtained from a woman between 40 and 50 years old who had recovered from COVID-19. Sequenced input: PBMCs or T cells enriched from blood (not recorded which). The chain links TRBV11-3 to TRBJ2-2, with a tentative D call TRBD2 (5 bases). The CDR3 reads CASSLSEGELFF. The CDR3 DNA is TGTGCCAGCAGCCTTAGCGAAGGGGAGCTGTTTTTT.